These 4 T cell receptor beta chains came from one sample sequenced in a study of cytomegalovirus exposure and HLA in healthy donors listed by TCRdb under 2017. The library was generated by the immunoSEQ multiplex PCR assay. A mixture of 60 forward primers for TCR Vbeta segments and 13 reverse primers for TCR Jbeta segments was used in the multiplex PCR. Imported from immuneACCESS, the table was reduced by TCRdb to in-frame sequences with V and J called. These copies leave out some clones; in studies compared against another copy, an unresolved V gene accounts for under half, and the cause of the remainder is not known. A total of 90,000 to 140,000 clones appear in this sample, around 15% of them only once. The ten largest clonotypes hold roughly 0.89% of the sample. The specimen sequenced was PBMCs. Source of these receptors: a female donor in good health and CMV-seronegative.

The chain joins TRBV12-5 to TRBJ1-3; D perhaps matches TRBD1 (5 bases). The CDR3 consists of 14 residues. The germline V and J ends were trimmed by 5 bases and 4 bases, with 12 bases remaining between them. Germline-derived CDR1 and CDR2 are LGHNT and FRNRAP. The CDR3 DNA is TGTGCTAGTGGTGCGGGGACTGAGGGAAACACCATATATTTT. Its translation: CASGAGTEGNTIYF.

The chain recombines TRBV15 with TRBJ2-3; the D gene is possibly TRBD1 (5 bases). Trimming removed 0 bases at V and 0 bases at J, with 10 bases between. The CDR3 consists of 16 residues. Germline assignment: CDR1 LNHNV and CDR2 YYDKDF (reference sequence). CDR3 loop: CATSRDLGASTDTQYF. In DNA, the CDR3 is TGTGCCACCAGCAGAGATCTTGGGGCCAGCACAGATACGCAGTATTTT.

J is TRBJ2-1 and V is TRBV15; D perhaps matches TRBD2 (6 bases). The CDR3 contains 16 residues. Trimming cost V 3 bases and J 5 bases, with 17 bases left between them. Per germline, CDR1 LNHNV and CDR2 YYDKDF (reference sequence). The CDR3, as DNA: TGTGCCACCAGCAGTCTGACTAGTATCGGGCACAATGAGCAGTTCTTC. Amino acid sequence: CATSSLTSIGHNEQFF.

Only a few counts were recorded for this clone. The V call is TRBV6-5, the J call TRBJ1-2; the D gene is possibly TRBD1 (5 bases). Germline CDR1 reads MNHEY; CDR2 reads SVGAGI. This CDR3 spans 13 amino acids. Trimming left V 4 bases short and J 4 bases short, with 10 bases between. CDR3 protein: CASSSGNFYGYTF. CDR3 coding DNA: TGTGCCAGCAGTTCAGGGAATTTCTATGGCTACACCTTC.